The table lists the clone carrying this T cell receptor beta chain with a few counts. This sample was taken from a study of shared clonotypes between healthy human individuals. A 200 ng quantity of DNA, roughly 29,000 T cell genomes, went into the sorted-subset replicate PCRs. The assay was immunoSEQ multiplex PCR, and TCRdb's table has in-frame clones only and misses some. The sample consists of over a million clones, about four fifths of them appearing once. A CD45RA+ naive subset and a CD45RA-negative memory subset were split from CD4+ cells. This CDR3 comprises 15 residues. Germline CDR1 and CDR2: MNHEY and SMNVEV (reference sequence). The ends lost 6 bases at V and 7 bases at J; junction bases unmatched: 6.

The source material was memory CD4+ T cells from PBMCs. This sample's subset: CD45RA-negative fraction. The chain recombines TRBV27 with TRBJ2-1; TRBD2 aligns across 13 bases. The TCR comes from a man aged 18-30 years in good health. Some clones in this sample may be carry-over from other donors' samples. CDR3 sequence: CASSTGLAGRNEQFF. The CDR3 nucleotides are TGTGCCAGCAGCACGGGACTAGCGGGACGGAATGAGCAGTTCTTC.